Presented here are 7 T cell receptor beta chains from one specimen sequenced in a study of control samples from healthy donors and cancer patients. Assay used: immunoSEQ multiplex PCR; TCRdb lists only in-frame clones, some missing. Among 90,000 to 110,000 clones listed, around four fifths were seen once. The specimen sequenced was blood. The receptor source for this set is a woman aged 45-59 years in good health.

The chain combines TRBV4-3 with TRBJ1-4; 9 bases align to TRBD1. With V trimmed by 4 bases and J by 8 bases, 11 bases remained unmatched. This CDR3 contains 16 residues. Per germline, CDR1 LGHNA and CDR2 YSLEER. CDR3 sequence: CASSRVTGGVGEKLFF. CDR3 DNA sequence: TGCGCCAGCAGCCGCGTGACAGGGGGAGTTGGCGAAAAACTGTTTTTT.

As concerns this clone: Its ends do not fully match the called genes, so a read error is possible. V usage is TRBV7-7 and J usage is TRBJ2-1, with D perhaps given as TRBD1 or TRBD2 (8 bases each). This CDR3 region has 14 residues. The germline CDR1 and CDR2 sequences are SSHAT and FNYEAQ (reference sequence). The CDR3 DNA follows: TGTGCTAGCAGCTTAGCGGGACAGGCTCGGGAGCAGTTCTTC. It translates to CASSLAGQAREQFF.

This clone came up once. This chain uses TRBV5-1 with TRBJ2-6, with D unresolved. V was clipped by 2 bases and J by 0 bases, with 6 bases between them. Germline values: CDR1 SGHRS, CDR2 YFSETQ. The CDR3 is 15 amino acids. The CDR3 DNA is TGCGCCAGCAGCTTTACAGCCTCTGGGGCCAACGTCCTGACTTTC. It yields the protein CASSFTASGANVLTF.

The gene calls are TRBV7-9 and TRBJ2-7; 7 nucleotides line up with TRBD1. This CDR3 has 14 amino acids. V gave up 4 bases and J gave up 7 bases; unmatched junction bases: 10. Germline CDR1 is SEHNR and CDR2 is FQNEAQ (reference sequence). Written as DNA, the CDR3 is TGTGCCAGCAGCTCGGCGACAGGGTTTTATGAGCAGTACTTC. The encoded protein is CASSSATGFYEQYF.

The rearrangement joins TRBV7-2 to TRBJ2-3, with TRBD1 as a possible D gene (5 bases). Germline V gene data show CDR1 as SGHTA and CDR2 as FQGNSA. The CDR3 sequence is 16 residues long. Trimming took off 5 bases at V and 2 bases at J, with 17 bases between the two ends. For the CDR3, the DNA is TGTGCCAGCAGCACCAGGGTATTGGGTGACACAGATACGCAGTATTTT. This gives the protein CASSTRVLGDTDTQYF.

The chain carries TRBV2 and TRBJ2-2; D call uncertain. CDR3 length: 15 residues. Germline V gene data show CDR1 as SNHLY and CDR2 as FYNNEI. V was clipped by 2 bases and J by 5 bases, with 12 bases between them. The CDR3 DNA sequence: TGTGCCAGCAGTGAAATTTTCGCAAGGACCGGGGAGCTGTTTTTT. Translating it yields CASSEIFARTGELFF.

This clone was recorded once. V usage is TRBV19 and J usage is TRBJ2-1, with 8 bases lining up with TRBD2. Germline V lookup: CDR1 LNHDA, CDR2 SQIVND (reference sequence). The CDR3 has 17 residues. With 2 bases clipped from V and 7 bases from J, the junction kept 13 bases outside the gene matches. Here the CDR3 DNA reads TGTGCCAGTAGTATACCCCTAGCGGGCGCTAGCGGGAATGAGCAGTTCTTC. It codes for CASSIPLAGASGNEQFF.